Below, 10 T cell receptor beta chains from the same sample are listed, as sequenced in a study of shared clonotypes between healthy human individuals. Profiled with immunoSEQ multiplex PCR; TCRdb holds only in-frame clones, not every one. The profile covers roughly 2 million clones, with approximately 95% appearing a single time and more than 0.1% taken by the ten largest. The specimen was naive CD4+ T cells sorted from blood. Documented subset: CD45RA+ positively selected. Source of these receptors: a man between 18 and 35 years old in good health.

The chain uses TRBV18 and TRBJ2-7; tentatively, D is TRBD2 (5 bases). Germline V lookup: CDR1 KGHSH, CDR2 LQKENI. Trimming removed 4 bases at V and 7 bases at J, with 14 bases between. There are 13 residues in the CDR3. The CDR3 nucleotides are TGTGCCAGCTCACTCTCGCGGGTAGTTGAGCAGTACTTC. This codes for CASSLSRVVEQYF.

The chain has TRBV30 and TRBJ2-3; 10 nucleotides align to TRBD1. Trimming removed 2 bases from V and 6 bases from J; junction bases left unmatched: 8. The V gene's germline CDR1 is GTSNPN and CDR2 SVGIG (reference sequence). The CDR3 runs 15 residues. CDR3 DNA sequence: TGTGCCTGGAGTCCGGGACAGGGGAGGGTGGATACGCAGTATTTT. Its protein is CAWSPGQGRVDTQYF.

V and J are TRBV7-2 and TRBJ2-5, with D perhaps matching TRBD1 (5 bases). This CDR3 is 14 amino acids long. Trimming pared 5 bases from V and 2 bases from J, leaving 12 bases between. Germline V gives CDR1 SGHTA, CDR2 FQGNSA. The CDR3 DNA reads TGTGCCAGCAGCGCACAGGTGTCGCAAGAGACCCAGTACTTC. Protein product: CASSAQVSQETQYF.

V is TRBV5-6 and J is TRBJ2-1; TRBD2 aligns across 7 bases. The CDR3 consists of 16 residues. The V gene's germline CDR1 is SGHDT and CDR2 YYEEEE. V trimming: 2 bases; J trimming: 5 bases; junction bases outside the gene matches: 10. In nucleotides, the CDR3 is TGTGCCAGCAGCTTCGCGGGAGCCCGTTCTAACAATGAGCAGTTCTTC. Residues: CASSFAGARSNNEQFF.

This clone was seen just once. This chain uses TRBV7-2 with TRBJ2-1; D remains ambiguous. Germline assignment: CDR1 SGHTA and CDR2 FQGNSA. Trimming removed 5 bases from V and 8 bases from J, with 10 bases in between. The CDR3 consists of 12 residues. CDR3 nucleotides: TGTGCCAGCAGCCGGCCAGGACATGAGCAGTTCTTC. This translates into CASSRPGHEQFF. The variable domain in full, with the rest retrieved from reference TRBV7-2 and TRBJ2-1, is GAGVSQSPSNKVTEKGKDVELRCDPISGHTALYWYRQSLGQGLEFLIYFQGNSAPDKSGLPSDRFSAERTGGSVSTLTIQRTQQEDSAVYLCASSRPGHEQFFGPGTRLTVL.

This clone showed up just once. Within the sample, other DNA sequences also encode this same CDR3. The rearrangement uses TRBV5-1 and TRBJ2-2; D is ambiguous. With 2 bases removed from V and 4 bases from J, the gap between germline ends came to 6 bases. The germline V gene has CDR1 SGHRS and CDR2 YFSETQ. This CDR3 contains 13 residues. The CDR3 DNA is TGCGCCAGCAGCTTCGAAGGCACCGGGGAGCTGTTTTTT. It specifies CASSFEGTGELFF.

The chain links TRBV25-1 to TRBJ1-1; possibly TRBD1 for D (5 bases). Germline V gene data show CDR1 as MGHDK and CDR2 as SYGVNS. CDR3 length equals 14 residues. V gave up 5 bases and J gave up 6 bases, with 16 bases separating them. CDR3 nucleotides: TGTGCCAGCAGTAGGTCAGGGTCGATAGCTGAAGCTTTCTTT. It codes for CASSRSGSIAEAFF.

V and J are TRBV5-1 and TRBJ2-6; 8 nucleotides align to TRBD1. Trimming at V came to 4 bases and at J to 4 bases, leaving 13 bases not matched to a gene. In germline, CDR1 is SGHRS, CDR2 YFSETQ. This CDR3 is built from 18 residues. CDR3 amino acids: CASSGTGQATGGANVLTF. In DNA form, the CDR3 reads TGCGCCAGCAGCGGGACGGGACAGGCAACGGGAGGGGCCAACGTCCTGACTTTC.

This chain connects TRBV5-1 to TRBJ1-1, with 7 bases fitting TRBD1. The CDR3 is 15 residues long. Trimming at V came to 1 base and at J to 0 bases, leaving 3 bases not matched to a gene. CDR1 is SGHRS and CDR2 is YFSETQ in the germline V gene. As DNA, the CDR3 is TGCGCCAGCAGCTTGTTTGGGACAGTGAACACTGAAGCTTTCTTT. As protein: CASSLFGTVNTEAFF. Based on the CDR3 plus reference TRBV5-1 and TRBJ1-1, the full variable domain is KAGVTQTPRYLIKTRGQQVTLSCSPISGHRSVSWYQQTPGQGLQFLFEYFSETQRNKGNFPGRFSGRQFSNSRSEMNVSTLELGDSALYLCASSLFGTVNTEAFFGQGTRLTVV.

This rearrangement joins TRBV7-9 to TRBJ1-3; D gene uncertain. The CDR3 length is 11 residues. Trimming pared 2 bases from V and 7 bases from J, leaving 3 bases between. The germline V gene encodes CDR1 SEHNR and CDR2 FQNEAQ (reference sequence). The CDR3 reads CASSLLNTIYF. The CDR3 DNA sequence: TGTGCCAGCAGCTTATTGAACACCATATATTTT.